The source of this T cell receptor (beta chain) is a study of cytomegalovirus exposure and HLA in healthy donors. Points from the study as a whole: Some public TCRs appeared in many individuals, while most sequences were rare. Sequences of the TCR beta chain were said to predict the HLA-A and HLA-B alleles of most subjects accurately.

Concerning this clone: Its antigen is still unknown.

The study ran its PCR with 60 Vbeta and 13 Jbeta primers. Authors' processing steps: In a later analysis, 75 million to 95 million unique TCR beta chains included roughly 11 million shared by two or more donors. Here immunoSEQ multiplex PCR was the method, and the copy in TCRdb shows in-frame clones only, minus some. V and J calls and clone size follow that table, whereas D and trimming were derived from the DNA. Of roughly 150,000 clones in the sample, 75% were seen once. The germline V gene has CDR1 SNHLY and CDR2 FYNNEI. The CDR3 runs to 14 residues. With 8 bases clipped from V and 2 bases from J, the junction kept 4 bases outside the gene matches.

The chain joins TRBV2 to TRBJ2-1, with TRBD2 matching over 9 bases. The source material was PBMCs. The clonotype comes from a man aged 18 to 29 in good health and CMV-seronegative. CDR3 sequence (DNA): TGTGCCAGCGGAACTAGCGGGCCCTACAATGAGCAGTTCTTC. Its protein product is CASGTSGPYNEQFF.